Each of the 4 T cell receptor beta chains below was sequenced from the same sample in a study of T cell responses to AZD1222 COVID-19 vaccine. This table comes from immunoSEQ multiplex PCR, and its TCRdb copy is limited to in-frame clones, with some not included. The top ten clones hold around 1% of a sample with some 180,000 clones, 90% to 95% of them seen once. The sequenced sample was peripheral blood, obtained 28 days after the second dose of the MenACWY control vaccine. These receptors were taken from an adult who received the MenACWY meningococcal vaccine as a control.

This clone was detected ten times or more. This chain joins TRBV5-1 and TRBJ2-7; D is perhaps TRBD1 (5 bases). The ends were cut back, 2 bases at V and 2 bases at J, with 8 bases in the middle. This CDR3 is built from 13 residues. Per the germline V gene, CDR1 is SGHRS and CDR2 is YFSETQ. CDR3 coding DNA: TGCGCCAGCAGCTTCGACAGAGCCTACGAGCAGTACTTC. As protein: CASSFDRAYEQYF.

The rearrangement uses TRBV4-1 and TRBJ2-3; perhaps TRBD2 as D (6 bases). The germline CDR1 and CDR2 sequences are MGHRA and YSYEKL. This CDR3 has 16 residues. V shed 1 base and J shed 2 bases, with 13 bases lying between them. DNA of the CDR3: TGCGCCAGCAGCCAAGTGGGGGGATATGCCACAGATACGCAGTATTTT. This gives the protein CASSQVGGYATDTQYF.

This clone has only one observation. The rearrangement joins TRBV5-8 to TRBJ1-1; weak D call: TRBD1 (6 bases). The CDR3 runs 16 residues. The V gene lost 3 bases and the J gene lost 4 bases, with 19 bases spanning the gap. Germline CDR1 and CDR2: SGHTS and YDEGEE. The CDR3 region is CASSSIRGHLGTEAFF. The DNA for the CDR3 is TGTGCCAGCAGCTCGATCAGGGGCCACTTGGGCACTGAAGCTTTCTTT.

Only one count was recorded for this clone. Within the sample, other DNA sequences also encode this same CDR3. The CDR3 coding sequence is TGTGCCAGCAGTCTTGACTCGTCCTACGAGCAGTACTTC. The encoded protein is CASSLDSSYEQYF. V is TRBV12-3 or TRBV12-4 and J is TRBJ2-7; D call uncertain. This CDR3 is 13 amino acids long. The germline V and J ends were trimmed by 5 bases and 1 base, with 9 bases remaining between them.